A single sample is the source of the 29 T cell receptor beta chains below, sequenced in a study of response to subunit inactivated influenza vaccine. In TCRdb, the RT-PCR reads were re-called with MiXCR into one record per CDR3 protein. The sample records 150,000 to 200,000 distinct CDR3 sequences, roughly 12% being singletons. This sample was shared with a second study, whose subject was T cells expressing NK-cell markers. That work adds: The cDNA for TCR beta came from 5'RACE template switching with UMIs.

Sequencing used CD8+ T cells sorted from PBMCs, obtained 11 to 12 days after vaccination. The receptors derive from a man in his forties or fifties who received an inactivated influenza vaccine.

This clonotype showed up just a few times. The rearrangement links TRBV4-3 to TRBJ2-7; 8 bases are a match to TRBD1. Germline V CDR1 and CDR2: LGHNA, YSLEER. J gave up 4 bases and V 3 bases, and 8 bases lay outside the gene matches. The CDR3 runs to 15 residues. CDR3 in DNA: TGCGCCAGCAGCCAGACAGTTGGACAGGGTTACGAGCAGTACTTC. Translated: CASSQTVGQGYEQYF.

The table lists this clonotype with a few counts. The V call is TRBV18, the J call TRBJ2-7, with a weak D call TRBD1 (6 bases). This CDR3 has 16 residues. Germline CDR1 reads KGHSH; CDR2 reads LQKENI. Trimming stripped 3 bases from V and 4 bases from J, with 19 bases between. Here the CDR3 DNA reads TGTGCCAGCTCACCTGTTCCAGGACAGCCAGAATACGAGCAGTACTTC. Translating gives CASSPVPGQPEYEQYF.

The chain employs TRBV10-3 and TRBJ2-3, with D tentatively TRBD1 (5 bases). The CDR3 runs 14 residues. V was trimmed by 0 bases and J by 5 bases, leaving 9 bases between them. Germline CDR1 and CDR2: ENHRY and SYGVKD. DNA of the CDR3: TGTGCCATCAGTGAGTCGGGGCCGTTAGATACGCAGTATTTT. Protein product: CAISESGPLDTQYF.

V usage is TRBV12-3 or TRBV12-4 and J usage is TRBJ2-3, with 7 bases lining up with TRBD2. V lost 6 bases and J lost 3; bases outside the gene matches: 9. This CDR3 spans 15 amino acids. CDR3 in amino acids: CASRRSGEGTDTQYF. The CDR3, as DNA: TGTGCCAGCAGAAGAAGCGGGGAAGGGACAGATACGCAGTATTTT.

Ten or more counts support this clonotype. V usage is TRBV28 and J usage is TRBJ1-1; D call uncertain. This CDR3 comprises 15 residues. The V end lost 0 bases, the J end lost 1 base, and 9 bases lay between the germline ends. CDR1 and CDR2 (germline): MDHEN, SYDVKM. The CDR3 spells CASSLWFKGNTEAFF. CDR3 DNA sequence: TGTGCCAGCAGTTTATGGTTTAAGGGGAACACTGAAGCTTTCTTT.

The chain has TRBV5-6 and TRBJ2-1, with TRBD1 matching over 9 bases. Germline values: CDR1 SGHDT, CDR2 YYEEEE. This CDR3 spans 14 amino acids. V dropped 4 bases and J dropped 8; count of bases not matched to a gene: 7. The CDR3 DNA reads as TGTGCCAGCAGCGGGGTGGACAGGGGCCATGAGCAGTTCTTC. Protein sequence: CASSGVDRGHEQFF.

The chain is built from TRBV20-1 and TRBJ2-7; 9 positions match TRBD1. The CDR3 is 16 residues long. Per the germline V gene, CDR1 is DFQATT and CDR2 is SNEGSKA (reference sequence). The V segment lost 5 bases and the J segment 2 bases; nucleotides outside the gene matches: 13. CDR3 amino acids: CSARPYPDRGTYEQYF. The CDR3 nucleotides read TGCAGTGCTCGCCCTTACCCTGACAGGGGGACCTACGAGCAGTACTTC.

The CDR3: CASSQDTVTNYGYTF. The CDR3 DNA is TGCGCCAGCAGCCAAGATACAGTGACTAACTATGGCTACACCTTC. The chain couples TRBV4-1 to TRBJ1-2; no clear D. V was trimmed by 0 bases and J by 0 bases, leaving 8 bases between them. The CDR3 sequence is 15 residues long. Germline-derived CDR1 and CDR2 are MGHRA and YSYEKL.

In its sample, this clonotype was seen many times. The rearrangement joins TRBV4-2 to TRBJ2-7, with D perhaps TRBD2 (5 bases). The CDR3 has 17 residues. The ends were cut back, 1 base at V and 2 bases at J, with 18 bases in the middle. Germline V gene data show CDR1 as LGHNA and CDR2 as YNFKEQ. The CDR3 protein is CASSQGTGRGFAYEQYF. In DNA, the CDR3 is TGTGCCAGCAGCCAAGGCACCGGCCGGGGATTCGCCTACGAGCAGTACTTC.

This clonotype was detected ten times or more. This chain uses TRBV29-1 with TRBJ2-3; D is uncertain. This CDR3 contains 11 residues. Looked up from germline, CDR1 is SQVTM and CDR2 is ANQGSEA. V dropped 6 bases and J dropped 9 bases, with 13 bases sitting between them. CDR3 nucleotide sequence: TGCAGCGTCTTATCCCCGGAGACGCAGTATTTT. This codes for CSVLSPETQYF.

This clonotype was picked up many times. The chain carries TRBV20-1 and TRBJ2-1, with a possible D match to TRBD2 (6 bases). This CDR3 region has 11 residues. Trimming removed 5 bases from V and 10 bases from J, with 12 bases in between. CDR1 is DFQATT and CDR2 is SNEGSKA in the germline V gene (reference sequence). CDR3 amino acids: CSAPYGREQFF. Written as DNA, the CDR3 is TGCAGTGCTCCCTACGGGAGAGAGCAGTTCTTC.

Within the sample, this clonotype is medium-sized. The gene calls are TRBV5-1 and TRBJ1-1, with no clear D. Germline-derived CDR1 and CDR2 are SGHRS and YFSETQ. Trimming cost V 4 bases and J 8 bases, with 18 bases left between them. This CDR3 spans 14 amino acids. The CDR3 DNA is TGCGCCAGCAGCCCCCTGGGCGAGAGTACAGAAGCTTTCTTT. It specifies CASSPLGESTEAFF.

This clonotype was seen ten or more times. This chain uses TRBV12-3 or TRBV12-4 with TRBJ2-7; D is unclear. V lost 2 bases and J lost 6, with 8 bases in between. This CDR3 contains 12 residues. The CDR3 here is CASSLSRAEQYF. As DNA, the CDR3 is TGTGCCAGCAGTTTAAGTCGGGCCGAGCAGTACTTC.

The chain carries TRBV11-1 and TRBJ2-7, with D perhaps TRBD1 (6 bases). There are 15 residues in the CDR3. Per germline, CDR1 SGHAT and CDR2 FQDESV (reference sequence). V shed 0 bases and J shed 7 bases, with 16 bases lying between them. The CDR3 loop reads CASSLAWDTDYEQYF. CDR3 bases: TGTGCCAGCAGCTTAGCGTGGGACACCGATTATGAGCAGTACTTC. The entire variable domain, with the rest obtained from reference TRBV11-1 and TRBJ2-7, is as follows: EAEVAQSPRYKITEKSQAVAFWCDPISGHATLYWYRQILGQGPELLVQFQDESVVDDSQLPKDRFSAERLKGVDSTLKIQPAELGDSAMYLCASSLAWDTDYEQYFGPGTRLTVT.

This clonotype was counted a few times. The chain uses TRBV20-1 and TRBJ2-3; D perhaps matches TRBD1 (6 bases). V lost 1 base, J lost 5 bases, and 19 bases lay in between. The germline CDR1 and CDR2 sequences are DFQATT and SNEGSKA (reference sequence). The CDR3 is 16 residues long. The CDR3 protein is CSARGWADSVGDTQYF. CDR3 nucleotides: TGCAGTGCTAGAGGCTGGGCGGACAGTGTTGGAGATACGCAGTATTTT.

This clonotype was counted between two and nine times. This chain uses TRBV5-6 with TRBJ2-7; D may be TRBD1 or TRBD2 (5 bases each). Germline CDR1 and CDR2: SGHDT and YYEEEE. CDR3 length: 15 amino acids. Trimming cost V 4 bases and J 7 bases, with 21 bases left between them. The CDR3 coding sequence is TGTGCCAGCAGCGGCCCGGGACCGACCTTCGCTGAGCAGTACTTC. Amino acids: CASSGPGPTFAEQYF.

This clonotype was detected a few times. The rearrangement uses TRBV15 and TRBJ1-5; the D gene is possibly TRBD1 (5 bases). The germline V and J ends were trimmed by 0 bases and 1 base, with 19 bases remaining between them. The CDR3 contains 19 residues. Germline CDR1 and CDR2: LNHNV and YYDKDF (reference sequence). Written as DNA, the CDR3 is TGTGCCACCAGCAGAGATCTGGGTGCGGGGGAGGGAAGCAATCAGCCCCAGCATTTT. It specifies CATSRDLGAGEGSNQPQHF.

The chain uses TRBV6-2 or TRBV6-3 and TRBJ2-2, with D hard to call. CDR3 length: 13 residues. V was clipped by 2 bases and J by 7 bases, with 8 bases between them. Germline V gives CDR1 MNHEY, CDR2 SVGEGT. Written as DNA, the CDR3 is TGTGCCAGCAGTTACCCCGGAGACGGGGAGCTGTTTTTT. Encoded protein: CASSYPGDGELFF.

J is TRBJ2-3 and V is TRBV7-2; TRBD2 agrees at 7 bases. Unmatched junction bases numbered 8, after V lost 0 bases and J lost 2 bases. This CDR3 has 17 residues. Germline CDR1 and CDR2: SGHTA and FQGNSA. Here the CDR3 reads CASSLAQESGITDTQYF. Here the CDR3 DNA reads TGTGCCAGCAGCTTAGCGCAGGAAAGCGGGATCACAGATACGCAGTATTTT.

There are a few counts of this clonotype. The CDR3, as DNA: TGTGCCAGCAGCGTAGGACTAGCGGGGGTGTACAATGAGCAGTTCTTC. Its protein product is CASSVGLAGVYNEQFF. The rearrangement uses TRBV9 and TRBJ2-1, with 12 bases lining up with TRBD2. CDR1 is SGDLS and CDR2 is YYNGEE in the germline V gene. This CDR3 contains 16 residues. The junction had 2 bases not matched to a gene; V was cut back by 0 bases and J by 4 bases.

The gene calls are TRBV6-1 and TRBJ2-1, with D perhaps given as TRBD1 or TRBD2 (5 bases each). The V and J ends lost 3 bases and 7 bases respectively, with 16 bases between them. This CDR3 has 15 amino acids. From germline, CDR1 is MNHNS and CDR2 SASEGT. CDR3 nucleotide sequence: TGTGCCAGCAGTGAGGGACCTAGTGTCCGAAATGAGCAGTTCTTC. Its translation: CASSEGPSVRNEQFF.

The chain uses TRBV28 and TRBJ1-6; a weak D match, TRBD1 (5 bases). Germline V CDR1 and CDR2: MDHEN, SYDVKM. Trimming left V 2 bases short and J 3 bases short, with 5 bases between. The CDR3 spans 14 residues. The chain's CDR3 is CASSLDSYNSPLHF. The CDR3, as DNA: TGTGCCAGCAGTTTAGACAGCTATAATTCACCCCTCCACTTT.

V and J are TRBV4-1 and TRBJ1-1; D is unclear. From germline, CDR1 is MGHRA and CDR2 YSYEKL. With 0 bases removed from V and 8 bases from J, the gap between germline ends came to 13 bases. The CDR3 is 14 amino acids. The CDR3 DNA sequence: TGCGCCAGCAGCCAAGAATCGGGGTATGTGGAAGCTTTCTTT. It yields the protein CASSQESGYVEAFF.

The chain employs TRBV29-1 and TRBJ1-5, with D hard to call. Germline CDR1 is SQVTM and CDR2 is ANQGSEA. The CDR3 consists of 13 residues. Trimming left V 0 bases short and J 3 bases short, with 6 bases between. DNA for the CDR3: TGCAGCGTTGAAGAGGGATACAATCAGCCCCAGCATTTT. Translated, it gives CSVEEGYNQPQHF.

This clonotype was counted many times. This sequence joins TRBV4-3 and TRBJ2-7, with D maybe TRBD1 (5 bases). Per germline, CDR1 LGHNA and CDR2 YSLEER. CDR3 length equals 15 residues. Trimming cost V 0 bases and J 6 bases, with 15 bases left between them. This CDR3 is CASSQDWGRDGEQYF. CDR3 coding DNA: TGCGCCAGCAGCCAAGATTGGGGCAGGGATGGCGAGCAGTACTTC.

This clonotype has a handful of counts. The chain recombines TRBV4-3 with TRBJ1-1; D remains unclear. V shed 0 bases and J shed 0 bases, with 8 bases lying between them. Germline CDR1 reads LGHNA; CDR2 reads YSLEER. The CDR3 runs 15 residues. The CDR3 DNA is TGCGCCAGCAGCCAAGATCGGGCGCTGAACACTGAAGCTTTCTTT. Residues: CASSQDRALNTEAFF.

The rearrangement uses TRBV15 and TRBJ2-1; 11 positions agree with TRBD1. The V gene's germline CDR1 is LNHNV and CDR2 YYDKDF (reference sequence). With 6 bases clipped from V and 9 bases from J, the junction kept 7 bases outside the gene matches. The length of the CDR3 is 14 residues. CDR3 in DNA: TGTGCCACCAGATTAGCCGGGACAGGGGGTGAGCAGTTCTTC. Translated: CATRLAGTGGEQFF.

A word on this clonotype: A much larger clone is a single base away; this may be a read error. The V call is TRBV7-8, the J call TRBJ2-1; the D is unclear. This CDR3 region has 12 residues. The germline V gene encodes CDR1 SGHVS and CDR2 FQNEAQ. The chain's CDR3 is CASSLDETEHFF. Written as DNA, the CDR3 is TGTGCCAGCAGCTTAGACGAGACTGAGCACTTCTTC.

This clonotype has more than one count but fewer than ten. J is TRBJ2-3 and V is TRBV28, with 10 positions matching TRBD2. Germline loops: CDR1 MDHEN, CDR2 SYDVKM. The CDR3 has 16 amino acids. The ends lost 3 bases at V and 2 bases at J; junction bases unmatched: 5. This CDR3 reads CASSLGTSEITDTQYF. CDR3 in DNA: TGTGCCAGCAGTTTGGGGACTAGCGAGATCACAGATACGCAGTATTTT.